This T cell receptor beta chain was recovered during a study of blood T cell repertoires in COVID-19. Study-wide background: Samples representing acute and convalescent COVID-19 were sourced from the United States, Italy and Spain. The cDNA or gDNA used as material had been derived from T cells, B-cell-depleted T cells, or PBMCs.

Everyone who took part was roughly 18 to 89 years old, and they came from about two dozen US areas. Symptom resolution, clearance, or two negative PCRs marked donors in Cohort 3 as recovered. Some clones are missing from TCRdb's copy, which holds only in-frame ones; the method was immunoSEQ multiplex PCR. The sample has hundreds of thousands of clones, 88% seen once. The germline gives CDR1 SGHDN, CDR2 FVKESK. V gave up 4 bases and J gave up 7 bases; unmatched junction bases: 6. CDR3 size: 13 residues. The table lists this clone with a few counts. Sample: PBMCs or T cells enriched from blood (not recorded which). The rearrangement uses TRBV14 and TRBJ1-2; TRBD1 aligns across 7 bases. The clonotype comes from a woman aged 55-69 years who had recovered from COVID-19. CDR3 sequence (DNA): TGTGCCAGCAGCCGCCCGACAGGGTCTGGCTACACCTTC. Its protein product is CASSRPTGSGYTF.